This T cell receptor beta chain comes out of a study of spatial heterogeneity in lung cancer. This clonotype was seen ten or more times. The antigen is undetermined. TCRdb re-called the 5' RACE reads through MiXCR, storing one row per CDR3 protein. This sample has approximately 15,000 distinct CDR3 sequences, with 6.2% found just once. The time point denotes: sample taken at primary tumor resection. A total of some 70 untreated early-stage non-small cell lung cancer patients served as donors. Whole RNA, which was extracted from tumor, nontumor lung tissue or frozen PBMC, was sequenced without any cell sorting. The germline V and J ends were trimmed by 6 bases and 4 bases, with 10 bases remaining between them. The CDR3 extends over 13 amino acids. Findings and limits, study-wide: Counts that tracked tumor mutation counts were those of expanded intratumoral alpha and beta TCRs.

The input for sequencing was lung tumor tissue, taken at surgery. The J gene is TRBJ1-5, the V gene TRBV12-3 or TRBV12-4; the D is unclear. The TCR was taken from a male donor with early-stage non-small cell lung cancer. The CDR3 sequence: CASRNEGNQPQHF. CDR3 coding DNA: TGTGCCAGCAGAAACGAGGGAAATCAGCCCCAGCATTTT.